The T cell receptor beta chain described here comes from a study of cytomegalovirus exposure and HLA in healthy donors. Study information: Unique TCRs numbering approximately 80 million, obtained from HLA-typed donors, made up an early data release. The study's findings and limits: Some public TCRs appeared in many individuals, while most sequences were rare. About 87% or about 30% of the time was how often most TCR beta V segments were productive, according to an earlier analysis.

Worth noting for this clone: Its antigen is currently unknown.

The PCR ran on 60 Vbeta and 13 Jbeta primers. Clones were sequenced by immunoSEQ multiplex PCR, and TCRdb holds only the in-frame ones, with some missing. The sample holds tens of thousands of clones. This receptor was taken from a man between 50 and 59 years old in good health and CMV-seronegative. What was sequenced was PBMCs.

The CDR3 DNA sequence: TGTGCCAGCATCACGGGCGGGGGACAGGGGGCTCGTGGCTACACCTTC. As protein: CASITGGGQGARGYTF. The chain has TRBV28 and TRBJ1-2, with TRBD1 identical over 12 bases. Trimming at V came to 7 bases and at J to 7 bases, leaving 13 bases not matched to a gene. Germline values: CDR1 MDHEN, CDR2 SYDVKM. This CDR3 comprises 16 residues.